Presented here are 4 T cell receptor beta chains from one specimen sequenced in a study of beta chain features in type 1 diabetes. Expressed TCRB transcripts were sequenced because the isolated RNA had all been reverse transcribed beforehand. Measured with immunoSEQ multiplex PCR; TCRdb has only the in-frame clones, and not every one. This sample has about 15,000 clones; approximately 45% occur once, and the top ten carry 0.53%. Sequenced: stem cell memory CD4+ T cells from blood. These receptors all come from a middle-aged woman in good health.

A few counts support this clone. The chain is built from TRBV11-3 and TRBJ2-4; the match to TRBD1 covers 8 bases. Germline V gives CDR1 SGHNT, CDR2 YENEEA. V gave up 6 bases and J gave up 8 bases; unmatched junction bases: 9. The length of the CDR3 is 14 residues. CDR3 loop: CASRPQGAWDIQYF. In nucleotides, the CDR3 is TGTGCCAGCAGGCCCCAGGGGGCCTGGGACATTCAGTACTTC.

In its sample, this clone was seen a few times. The chain uses TRBV5-4 and TRBJ1-1; 7 nucleotides line up with TRBD1. This CDR3 has 14 residues. Germline lookup yields CDR1 SGHNT and CDR2 YYREEE (reference sequence). Losses at the gene ends were 0 bases for V and 1 base for J; bases not matched to a gene: 0. The CDR3 region has the DNA TGTGCCAGCAGCTTGGGGGACAGGAACACTGAAGCTTTCTTT. Translated: CASSLGDRNTEAFF. Combining the CDR3 with reference TRBV5-4 and TRBJ1-1 gives the whole variable domain ETGVTQSPTHLIKTRGQQVTLRCSSQSGHNTVSWYQQALGQGPQFIFQYYREEENGRGNFPPRFSGLQFPNYSSELNVNALELDDSALYLCASSLGDRNTEAFFGQGTRLTVV.

J is TRBJ2-7 and V is TRBV6-5; 11 bases align to TRBD1. J lost 6 bases, V lost 2 bases, and 6 bases had no gene match. The CDR3 contains 15 residues. Germline V gives CDR1 MNHEY, CDR2 SVGAGI. CDR3: CASSYIGTGGSEQYF. CDR3 nucleotides: TGTGCCAGCAGTTACATAGGGACAGGGGGAAGCGAGCAGTACTTC.

The chain carries TRBV19 and TRBJ2-7; no clear D gene. Germline CDR1 LNHDA, CDR2 SQIVND (reference sequence). This CDR3 contains 13 residues. With 3 bases removed from V and 3 bases from J, the gap between germline ends came to 9 bases. CDR3 sequence (DNA): TGTGCCAGTAGTATTGAACCCAGCTACGAGCAGTACTTC. Amino acids: CASSIEPSYEQYF.